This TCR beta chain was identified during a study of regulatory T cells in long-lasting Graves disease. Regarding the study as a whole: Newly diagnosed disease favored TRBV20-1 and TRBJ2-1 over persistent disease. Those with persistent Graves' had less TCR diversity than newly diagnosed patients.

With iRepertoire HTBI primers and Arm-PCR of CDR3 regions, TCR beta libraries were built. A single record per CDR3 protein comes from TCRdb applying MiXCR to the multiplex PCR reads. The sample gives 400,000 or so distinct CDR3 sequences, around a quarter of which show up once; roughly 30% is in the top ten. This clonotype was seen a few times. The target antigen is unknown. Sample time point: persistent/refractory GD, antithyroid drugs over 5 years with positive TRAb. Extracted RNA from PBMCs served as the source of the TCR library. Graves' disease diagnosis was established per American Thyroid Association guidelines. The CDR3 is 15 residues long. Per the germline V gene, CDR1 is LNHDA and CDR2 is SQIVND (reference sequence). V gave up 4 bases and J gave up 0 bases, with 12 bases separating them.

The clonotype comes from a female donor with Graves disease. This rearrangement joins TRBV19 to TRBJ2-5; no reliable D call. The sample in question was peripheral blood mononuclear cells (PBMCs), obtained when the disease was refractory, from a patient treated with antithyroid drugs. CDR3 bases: TGTGCCAGTAGTAGCCGGGTGAATTACCAAGAGACCCAGTACTTC. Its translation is CASSSRVNYQETQYF. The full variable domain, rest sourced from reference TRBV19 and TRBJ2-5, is DGGITQSPKYLFRKEGQNVTLSCEQNLNHDAMYWYRQDPGQGLRLIYYSQIVNDFQKGDIAEGYSVSREKKESFPLTVTSAQKNPTAFYLCASSSRVNYQETQYFGPGTRLLVL.